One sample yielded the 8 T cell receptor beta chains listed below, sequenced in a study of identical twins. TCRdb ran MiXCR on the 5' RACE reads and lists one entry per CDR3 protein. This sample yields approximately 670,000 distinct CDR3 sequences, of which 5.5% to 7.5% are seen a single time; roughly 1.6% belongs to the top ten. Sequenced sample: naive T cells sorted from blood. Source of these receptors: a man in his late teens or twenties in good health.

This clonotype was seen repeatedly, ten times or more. The CDR3 spells CASSLGASLLDEQFF. CDR3 coding DNA: TGTGCCAGCAGCTTAGGCGCTAGCCTTCTCGATGAGCAGTTCTTC. V gene TRBV7-2 combines with J gene TRBJ2-1, with D possibly TRBD2 on 5 matching bases. Germline V gene data show CDR1 as SGHTA and CDR2 as FQGNSA. V lost 1 base and J lost 8, with 15 bases in between. CDR3 length equals 15 residues.

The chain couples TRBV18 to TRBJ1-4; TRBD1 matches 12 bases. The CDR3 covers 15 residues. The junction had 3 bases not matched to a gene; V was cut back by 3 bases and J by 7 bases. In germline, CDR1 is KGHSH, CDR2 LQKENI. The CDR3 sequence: CASSPGQGAGEKLFF. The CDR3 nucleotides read TGTGCCAGCTCACCGGGACAGGGGGCAGGTGAAAAACTGTTTTTT.

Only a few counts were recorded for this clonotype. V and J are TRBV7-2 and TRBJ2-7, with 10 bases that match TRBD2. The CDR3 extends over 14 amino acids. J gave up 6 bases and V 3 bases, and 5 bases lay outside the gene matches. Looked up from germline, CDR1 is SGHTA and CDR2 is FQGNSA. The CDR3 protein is CASSFAAGGSEQYV. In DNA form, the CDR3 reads TGTGCCAGCAGCTTTGCAGCGGGAGGGTCCGAGCAGTACGTC.

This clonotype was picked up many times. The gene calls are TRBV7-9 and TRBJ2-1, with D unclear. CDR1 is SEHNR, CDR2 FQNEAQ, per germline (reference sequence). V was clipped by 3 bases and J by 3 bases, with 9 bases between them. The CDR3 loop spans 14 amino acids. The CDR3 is CASSFGVRYNEQFF. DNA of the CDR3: TGTGCCAGCAGCTTTGGTGTTCGCTACAATGAGCAGTTCTTC. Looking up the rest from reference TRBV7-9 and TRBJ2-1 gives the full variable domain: DTGVSQNPRHKITKRGQNVTFRCDPISEHNRLYWYRQTLGQGPEFLTYFQNEAQLEKSRLLSDRFSAERPKGSFSTLEIQRTEQGDSAMYLCASSFGVRYNEQFFGPGTRLTVL.

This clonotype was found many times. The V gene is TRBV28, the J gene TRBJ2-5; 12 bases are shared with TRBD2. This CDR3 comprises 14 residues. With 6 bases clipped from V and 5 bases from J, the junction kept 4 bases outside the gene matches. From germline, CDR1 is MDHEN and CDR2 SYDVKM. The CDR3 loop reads CASRRLAGDETQYF. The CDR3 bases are TGTGCCAGCAGACGACTAGCGGGAGACGAGACCCAGTACTTC.

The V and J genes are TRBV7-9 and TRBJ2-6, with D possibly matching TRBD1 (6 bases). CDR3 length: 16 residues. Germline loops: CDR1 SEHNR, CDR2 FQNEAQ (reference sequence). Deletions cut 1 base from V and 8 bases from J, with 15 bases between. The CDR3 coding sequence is TGTGCCAGCAGCTTAGGTGGCCAGGGGATACCCAACGTCCTGACTTTC. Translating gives CASSLGGQGIPNVLTF.

CDR3 residues: CASSIGLLYEQYF. For the CDR3, the DNA is TGTGCCAGTAGTATAGGACTCCTCTACGAGCAGTACTTC. J is TRBJ2-7 and V is TRBV19, with D hard to call. This CDR3 is 13 amino acids long. CDR1 is LNHDA, CDR2 SQIVND, per germline (reference sequence). The ends were cut back, 1 base at V and 3 bases at J, with 7 bases in the middle. Full variable domain (outside the CDR3, taken from reference TRBV19 and TRBJ2-7): DGGITQSPKYLFRKEGQNVTLSCEQNLNHDAMYWYRQDPGQGLRLIYYSQIVNDFQKGDIAEGYSVSREKKESFPLTVTSAQKNPTAFYLCASSIGLLYEQYFGPGTRLTVT.

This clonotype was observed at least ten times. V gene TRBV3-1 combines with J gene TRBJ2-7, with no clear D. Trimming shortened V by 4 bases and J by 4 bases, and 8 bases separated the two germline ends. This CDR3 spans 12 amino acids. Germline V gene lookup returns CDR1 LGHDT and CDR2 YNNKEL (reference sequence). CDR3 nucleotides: TGTGCCAGCAGCCTCAACGGATACGAGCAGTACTTC. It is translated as CASSLNGYEQYF.